The next 27 T cell receptor beta chains were all read from a single sample in a study of blood T cell repertoires in COVID-19. Sequencing used immunoSEQ multiplex PCR; TCRdb keeps in-frame clones, though not all of them. There are fewer than 150,000 clones in the sample; 60% to 85% occur only once, and 2.3% lies in the top ten. Sequenced sample: peripheral blood. The source is an older man with acute or convalescent COVID-19.

This clone has only one observation. J is TRBJ2-7 and V is TRBV18; 7 bases line up with TRBD2. Germline lookup yields CDR1 KGHSH and CDR2 LQKENI. After removal of 2 bases from V and 0 bases from J, the junction contained 16 bases not matched to a gene. The CDR3 consists of 19 residues. CDR3 nucleotides: TGTGCCAGCTCACCAGGGGGGGACGGATCCTTCCCCCTCTCCTACGAGCAGTACTTC. It yields the protein CASSPGGDGSFPLSYEQYF. Complete variable domain (other parts from reference TRBV18 and TRBJ2-7): NAGVMQNPRHLVRRRGQEARLRCSPMKGHSHVYWYRQLPEEGLKFMVYLQKENIIDESGMPKERFSAEFPKEGPSILRIQQVVRGDSAAYFCASSPGGDGSFPLSYEQYFGPGTRLTVT.

This clone was detected only a few times. Germline and junction disagree at one end, which may indicate a read error. The V gene is TRBV7-7, the J gene TRBJ2-2, with a tentative D call TRBD2 (6 bases). CDR1 and CDR2 from the germline V gene are SSHAT and FNYEAQ (reference sequence). CDR3 length: 15 residues. The CDR3 DNA reads as TGTGCTAGCAGCCTCGGGACTCAGCCCACCGGGGAGCTGTTTTTT. Residues: CASSLGTQPTGELFF. The full variable domain, its missing parts supplied by reference TRBV7-7 and TRBJ2-2, is GAGVSQSPRYKVTKRGQDVTLRCDPISSHATLYWYQQALGQGPEFLTYFNYEAQPDKSGLPSDRFSAERPEGSISTLTIQRTEQRDSAMYRCASSLGTQPTGELFFGEGSRLTVL.

The CDR3 is CASSYSTWKVQGTDTQYF. The CDR3 DNA reads as TGTGCCAGCAGTTACTCGACGTGGAAAGTACAGGGCACAGATACGCAGTATTTT. The chain has TRBV6-2 or TRBV6-3 and TRBJ2-3; maybe TRBD1 (5 bases). Germline assignment: CDR1 MNHEY and CDR2 SVGEGT. Trimming removed 0 bases at V and 1 base at J, with 17 bases between. CDR3 length: 18 residues.

The chain recombines TRBV12-3 or TRBV12-4 with TRBJ1-5, with D maybe TRBD1 (5 bases). Trimming left V 4 bases short and J 4 bases short, with 8 bases between. The CDR3 covers 13 residues. For the CDR3, the DNA is TGTGCCAGCAGTTCAAGACAGAATCAGCCCCAGCATTTT. Protein product: CASSSRQNQPQHF.

This clone came up a few times. This chain connects TRBV28 to TRBJ1-5; 7 bases line up with TRBD1. Germline assignment: CDR1 MDHEN and CDR2 SYDVKM. V lost 8 bases and J lost 3; bases outside the gene matches: 4. There are 13 residues in the CDR3. The CDR3 bases are TGTGCCAGCCAAACAGGGGCCAATCAGCCCCAGCATTTT. This gives the protein CASQTGANQPQHF.

This clone was seen a single time. The genes are TRBV4-1 and TRBJ1-2; TRBD1 might be the D (5 bases). The CDR3 is 15 residues long. The V end lost 0 bases, the J end lost 3 bases, and 11 bases lay between the germline ends. Germline V gene sequence: CDR1 MGHRA, CDR2 YSYEKL. Written as DNA, the CDR3 is TGCGCCAGCAGCCAAGATGTCAGGGTGGACTATGGCTACACCTTC. It codes for CASSQDVRVDYGYTF.

This rearrangement joins TRBV6-1 to TRBJ2-2, with 10 positions matching TRBD1. Trimming removed 3 bases from V and 4 bases from J; junction bases left unmatched: 2. The CDR3 spans 15 residues. CDR1 is MNHNS, CDR2 SASEGT, per germline. The DNA of the CDR3 is TGTGCCAGCAGTGATTGGACAGGGGGCACCGGGGAGCTGTTTTTT. Encoded protein: CASSDWTGGTGELFF.

V and J are TRBV4-2 and TRBJ2-2; 9 bases map to TRBD2. V shed 0 bases and J 3 bases; nucleotides not matched to a gene: 2. CDR3 size: 16 residues. The germline CDR1 and CDR2 sequences are LGHNA and YNFKEQ. The CDR3 protein is CASSQEIAGDTGELFF. The CDR3 DNA is TGTGCCAGCAGCCAAGAAATAGCGGGGGACACCGGGGAGCTGTTTTTT.

The rearrangement joins TRBV9 to TRBJ2-1, with a weak D call TRBD2 (7 bases). CDR3 length equals 15 residues. V shed 0 bases and J shed 3 bases, with 10 bases lying between them. Per germline, CDR1 SGDLS and CDR2 YYNGEE. CDR3 amino acids: CASSVEGDYYNEQFF. CDR3 nucleotides: TGTGCCAGCAGCGTAGAGGGGGACTACTACAATGAGCAGTTCTTC.

The rearrangement uses TRBV11-2 and TRBJ1-1; 7 nucleotides line up with TRBD1. V lost 0 bases, J lost 4 bases, and 11 bases stayed unmatched. Germline CDR1 is SGHAT and CDR2 is FQNNGV. This CDR3 spans 17 amino acids. The CDR3 spells CASSLDGSGGSGTEAFF. DNA for the CDR3: TGTGCCAGCAGCTTAGATGGGTCAGGGGGGTCTGGCACTGAAGCTTTCTTT.

This chain joins TRBV7-2 and TRBJ1-4, with 7 bases fitting TRBD1. V lost 5 bases, J lost 4 bases, and 7 bases stayed unmatched. The CDR3 covers 15 residues. CDR1 is SGHTA, CDR2 FQGNSA, per germline. The CDR3 sequence: CASSHRTGFNEKLFF. The DNA for the CDR3 is TGTGCCAGCAGCCACCGGACAGGATTTAATGAAAAACTGTTTTTT. The complete variable domain, with remaining parts taken from reference TRBV7-2 and TRBJ1-4, reads GAGVSQSPSNKVTEKGKDVELRCDPISGHTALYWYRQSLGQGLEFLIYFQGNSAPDKSGLPSDRFSAERTGGSVSTLTIQRTQQEDSAVYLCASSHRTGFNEKLFFGSGTQLSVL.

The chain has TRBV4-2 and TRBJ2-1, with 8 nucleotides matching TRBD2. Germline CDR1 is LGHNA and CDR2 is YNFKEQ. The CDR3 spans 16 residues. Germline trimming cut 3 bases from V and 5 bases from J; bases unmatched to any gene: 9. In DNA, the CDR3 is TGTGCCAGCAGCCAGAACTTAGCGGGGACCAACAATGAGCAGTTCTTC. It encodes CASSQNLAGTNNEQFF.

V is TRBV3-1 (or the pseudogene TRBV3-2) and J is TRBJ2-5; 12 bases are shared with TRBD2. The germline V gene has CDR1 LGHDT and CDR2 YNNKEL (reference sequence). Trimming cost V 0 bases and J 6 bases; bases outside gene matches: 2. The CDR3 sequence is 15 residues long. In DNA, the CDR3 is TGTGCCAGCAGCCAAGATACTAGCGGGGGGAAGACCCAGTACTTC. Its protein product is CASSQDTSGGKTQYF.

Remarks on this clone: A junction boundary mismatches the germline segment, possibly from a read error. The genes are TRBV7-3 and TRBJ1-2, with 9 nucleotides matching TRBD1. The germline CDR1 and CDR2 sequences are SGHTA and FQGTGA. The CDR3 length is 18 residues. CDR3 coding DNA: TGTGCCAGCCGCTTACGGGACAGGGCCCCTTTAGATAACTATGGCTACACCTTC. The encoded protein is CASRLRDRAPLDNYGYTF.

The chain links TRBV5-6 to TRBJ2-7; no clear D. Germline V gene lookup returns CDR1 SGHDT and CDR2 YYEEEE. The CDR3 sequence is 15 residues long. V was trimmed by 4 bases and J by 1 base, leaving 15 bases between them. The CDR3 protein is CASSAPFRSSYEQYF. The CDR3 DNA is TGTGCCAGCAGCGCCCCGTTCAGGTCTTCCTACGAGCAGTACTTC.

The gene calls are TRBV27 and TRBJ1-2; 8 bases agree with TRBD1. Losses at the gene ends were 5 bases for V and 3 bases for J; bases not matched to a gene: 5. Germline V lookup: CDR1 MNHEY, CDR2 SMNVEV (reference sequence). The CDR3 is 14 amino acids. CDR3 nucleotides: TGTGCCAGCAGTACACAGACAGGGGACTATGGCTACACCTTC. Its translation is CASSTQTGDYGYTF.

The rearrangement uses TRBV7-2 and TRBJ2-7; weak D call: TRBD1 (6 bases). The V end was cut by 6 bases, the J end by 0 bases, with 12 bases between. CDR3 length: 14 amino acids. Germline-derived CDR1 and CDR2 are SGHTA and FQGNSA. This CDR3 reads CASRRPQGSYEQYF. CDR3 nucleotide sequence: TGTGCCAGCAGACGGCCACAGGGCTCCTACGAGCAGTACTTC.

The chain employs TRBV4-2 and TRBJ2-5, with 9 positions matching TRBD2. This CDR3 is built from 16 residues. V lost 0 bases, J lost 5 bases, and 7 bases stayed unmatched. CDR1 is LGHNA and CDR2 is YNFKEQ in the germline V gene. CDR3 in DNA: TGTGCCAGCAGCCAAGAGGCAGCGGGGGGTATCGAGACCCAGTACTTC. Its translation is CASSQEAAGGIETQYF.

The chain couples TRBV7-2 to TRBJ2-3; 10 bases are shared with TRBD1. The ends lost 5 bases at V and 3 bases at J; junction bases unmatched: 8. Per the germline V gene, CDR1 is SGHTA and CDR2 is FQGNSA. CDR3 length equals 16 residues. CDR3 in amino acids: CASSPPRDRGTDTQYF. CDR3 sequence (DNA): TGTGCCAGCAGCCCCCCCCGGGACAGGGGAACAGATACGCAGTATTTT.

The chain joins TRBV12-5 to TRBJ1-5; D ambiguous. The CDR3 runs 17 residues. Germline assignment: CDR1 LGHNT and CDR2 FRNRAP. V was pared by 0 bases and J by 3 bases, with 15 bases between. CDR3 in amino acids: CASGLVVGEGTNQPQHF. DNA for the CDR3: TGTGCTAGTGGTTTGGTAGTGGGAGAGGGCACCAATCAGCCCCAGCATTTT.

The chain carries TRBV4-1 and TRBJ1-2; unclear D gene. This CDR3 spans 14 amino acids. Trimming removed 0 bases from V and 5 bases from J, with 10 bases in between. Germline V lookup: CDR1 MGHRA, CDR2 YSYEKL. CDR3 protein: CASSQEGRKYGYTF. For the CDR3, the DNA is TGCGCCAGCAGCCAAGAGGGCAGAAAATATGGCTACACCTTC.

This rearrangement joins TRBV6-2 or TRBV6-3 to TRBJ2-3, with 9 bases fitting TRBD2. This CDR3 has 21 amino acids. Germline V gene sequence: CDR1 MNHEY, CDR2 SVGEGT. J lost 2 bases, V lost 6 bases, and 24 bases had no gene match. The CDR3: CASSQRSKPGLARLHTDTQYF. Here the CDR3 DNA reads TGTGCCAGCAGCCAACGTTCGAAACCGGGACTAGCAAGACTCCACACAGATACGCAGTATTTT.

The chain has TRBV7-2 and TRBJ2-7, with a weak D call TRBD1 (6 bases). This CDR3 is 15 amino acids long. V was clipped by 5 bases and J by 0 bases, with 14 bases between them. CDR1 SGHTA and CDR2 FQGNSA come from the germline V gene. CDR3 sequence: CASSRPPTGSYEQYF. CDR3 nucleotides: TGTGCCAGCAGCCGCCCGCCGACAGGCTCCTACGAGCAGTACTTC.

The chain is built from TRBV13 and TRBJ2-1; no reliable D call. This CDR3 contains 15 residues. The V and J ends lost 5 bases and 6 bases respectively, with 17 bases between them. Germline V gene sequence: CDR1 PRHDT, CDR2 FYEKMQ (reference sequence). Written as DNA, the CDR3 is TGTGCCAGCAGCCCGACATTTACCCCCGCCAATGAGCAGTTCTTC. The encoded protein is CASSPTFTPANEQFF.

The CDR3 nucleotides are TGTGCCAGCAGCTTAACGGCCCTTCCTAACACTGAAGCTTTCTTT. It specifies CASSLTALPNTEAFF. The V gene is TRBV7-3, the J gene TRBJ1-1; D unresolved. Germline V CDR1 and CDR2: SGHTA, FQGTGA. Trimming left V 0 bases short and J 2 bases short, with 10 bases between. CDR3 length: 15 residues.

The chain carries TRBV5-6 and TRBJ2-1; no firm D call. The CDR3 runs 11 residues. V was shortened by 4 bases and J by 9 bases, with 8 bases between the two germline ends. CDR1 SGHDT and CDR2 YYEEEE come from the germline V gene. CDR3 DNA sequence: TGTGCCAGCAGCACTCGGAGTGAGCAGTTCTTC. Amino acid sequence: CASSTRSEQFF.

J is TRBJ1-2 and V is TRBV13; a weak D match, TRBD1 (5 bases). The germline V gene encodes CDR1 PRHDT and CDR2 FYEKMQ (reference sequence). The CDR3 is 14 amino acids. Between the trimmed V and J ends, which lost 1 base and 8 bases, there was a span of 14 bases. The CDR3 DNA reads TGTGCCAGCAGCTTAGTGCAGGGTGTGGACGGCTACACCTTC. It encodes CASSLVQGVDGYTF.